This T cell receptor (beta chain) was sequenced for a study of T cell responses to AZD1222 COVID-19 vaccine. Study in general: Investigators merged groups given second doses at roughly 4 or roughly 12 weeks.

Assay: immunoSEQ multiplex PCR; the TCRdb copy retains only in-frame clones and omits some. The sample lists some 120,000 clones; just under 90% were seen once. Germline values: CDR1 SGHNT, CDR2 YENEEA. V trimming: 5 bases; J trimming: 9 bases; junction bases outside the gene matches: 11. The CDR3 is 15 amino acids. The gene calls are TRBV11-3 and TRBJ2-1; 9 bases match TRBD2. The TCR originated in an adult in good health. The sample was peripheral blood, taken on day 0 of AZD1222 vaccination. The CDR3 here is CASSPTSSGISEQFF. The CDR3 DNA is TGTGCCAGCAGCCCCACGTCTAGCGGGATAAGTGAGCAGTTCTTC.